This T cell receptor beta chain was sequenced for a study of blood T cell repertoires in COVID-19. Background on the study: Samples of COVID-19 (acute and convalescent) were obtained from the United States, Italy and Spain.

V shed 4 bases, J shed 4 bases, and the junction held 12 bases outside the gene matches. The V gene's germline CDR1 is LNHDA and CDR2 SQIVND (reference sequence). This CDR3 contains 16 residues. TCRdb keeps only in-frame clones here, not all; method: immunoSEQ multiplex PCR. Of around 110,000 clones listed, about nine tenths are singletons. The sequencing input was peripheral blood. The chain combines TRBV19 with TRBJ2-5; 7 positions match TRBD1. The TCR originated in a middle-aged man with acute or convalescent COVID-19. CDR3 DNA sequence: TGTGCCAGTAGTAGGTCCCCATTACAGGGGTCAGAGACCCAGTACTTC. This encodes CASSRSPLQGSETQYF. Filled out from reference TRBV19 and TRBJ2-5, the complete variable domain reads DGGITQSPKYLFRKEGQNVTLSCEQNLNHDAMYWYRQDPGQGLRLIYYSQIVNDFQKGDIAEGYSVSREKKESFPLTVTSAQKNPTAFYLCASSRSPLQGSETQYFGPGTRLLVL.